Presented here are 24 T cell receptor beta chains from one specimen sequenced in a study of shared clonotypes between healthy human individuals. Clones were read by immunoSEQ multiplex PCR, and TCRdb kept only the in-frame ones, dropping some. Of 730,000 or so clones in the sample, about 78% were seen once. Sequencing input: memory CD4+ T cells sorted from blood. Noted subset: CD45RA-negative fraction. All receptors derive from a woman in her thirties in good health.

The J gene is TRBJ1-2, the V gene TRBV19; possible D gene TRBD1, 6 bases. The CDR3 loop spans 18 amino acids. V lost 4 bases to trimming and J lost 1 base, with 22 bases between them. Germline CDR1 is LNHDA and CDR2 is SQIVND (reference sequence). The CDR3 here is CASSKGGVRARGNYGYTF. The CDR3 DNA reads TGTGCCAGTAGTAAAGGGGGTGTGCGGGCCCGGGGTAACTATGGCTACACCTTC.

The chain is built from TRBV30 and TRBJ2-7; 10 bases agree with TRBD1. J lost 5 bases, V lost 1 base, and 14 bases had no gene match. The CDR3 totals 17 residues. Germline V lookup: CDR1 GTSNPN, CDR2 SVGIG (reference sequence). The DNA for the CDR3 is TGTGCCTGGAGTGCTAATCCCCCGACAGGGGGCTTCGACGAGCAGTACTTC. Its translation: CAWSANPPTGGFDEQYF.

This clone was observed at least ten times. The chain employs TRBV28 and TRBJ1-5, with D maybe TRBD1 (5 bases). V lost 6 bases and J lost 3, with 18 bases in between. The CDR3 runs to 16 residues. Per germline, CDR1 MDHEN and CDR2 SYDVKM. DNA for the CDR3: TGTGCCAGCAGCCCCACCCCGGGGCTCTCCAATCAGCCCCAGCATTTT. Translated, it gives CASSPTPGLSNQPQHF. The complete variable domain, with remaining parts taken from reference TRBV28 and TRBJ1-5, reads DVKVTQSSRYLVKRTGEKVFLECVQDMDHENMFWYRQDPGLGLRLIYFSYDVKMKEKGDIPEGYSVSREKKERFSLILESASTNQTSMYLCASSPTPGLSNQPQHFGDGTRLSIL.

This clone appeared a few times. The chain links TRBV5-4 to TRBJ2-3; D is unclear. Germline V CDR1 and CDR2: SGHNT, YYREEE (reference sequence). CDR3 length: 13 amino acids. V lost 0 bases, J lost 1 base, and 3 bases lay in between. CDR3 DNA: TGTGCCAGCAGCTTGGCAGGCACAGATACGCAGTATTTT. Translation gives CASSLAGTDTQYF.

The chain has TRBV5-1 and TRBJ2-7, with 7 bases identical to TRBD1. Germline V CDR1 and CDR2: SGHRS, YFSETQ. CDR3 length: 14 amino acids. Trimming at V came to 2 bases and at J to 2 bases, leaving 4 bases not matched to a gene. The CDR3 region has the DNA TGCGCCAGCAGCTTTAGACAGGGAACCTACGAGCAGTACTTC. Protein product: CASSFRQGTYEQYF.

Worth noting for this clone: This CDR3 is also generated by other DNA sequences in the sample. The V and J genes are TRBV2 and TRBJ2-7; no reliable D call. Germline CDR1 is SNHLY and CDR2 is FYNNEI. Deletions cut 5 bases from V and 4 bases from J, with 6 bases between. This CDR3 comprises 11 residues. CDR3 coding DNA: TGTGCCAGCAGTCCCAAATACGAGCAGTACTTC. It codes for CASSPKYEQYF.

The rearrangement uses TRBV28 and TRBJ2-5; TRBD2 matches 7 bases. The CDR3 covers 13 residues. After removal of 3 bases from V and 4 bases from J, the junction contained 2 bases not matched to a gene. Germline V CDR1 and CDR2: MDHEN, SYDVKM. CDR3 region: CASSLGGIETQYF. The CDR3 DNA follows: TGTGCCAGCAGTTTGGGGGGGATAGAGACCCAGTACTTC. Supplemented by reference TRBV28 and TRBJ2-5, the full variable domain reads DVKVTQSSRYLVKRTGEKVFLECVQDMDHENMFWYRQDPGLGLRLIYFSYDVKMKEKGDIPEGYSVSREKKERFSLILESASTNQTSMYLCASSLGGIETQYFGPGTRLLVL.

The chain couples TRBV11-2 to TRBJ1-4, with D tentatively TRBD1 (5 bases). From germline, CDR1 is SGHAT and CDR2 FQNNGV. This CDR3 is built from 15 residues. V lost 5 bases, J lost 4 bases, and 14 bases lay in between. As DNA, the CDR3 is TGTGCCAGCAGCACCTCAGCCGGGGGTAATGAAAAACTGTTTTTT. This translates into CASSTSAGGNEKLFF.

J is TRBJ1-1 and V is TRBV4-2; maybe TRBD1 (5 bases). The CDR3 is 17 amino acids. V lost 0 bases and J lost 2, with 16 bases in between. Germline values: CDR1 LGHNA, CDR2 YNFKEQ. CDR3 bases: TGTGCCAGCAGCCAAGATCGGGCAGGGCAACCAAACACTGAAGCTTTCTTT. It specifies CASSQDRAGQPNTEAFF.

The chain couples TRBV2 to TRBJ2-5; 11 bases agree with TRBD1. V lost 5 bases, J lost 6 bases, and 5 bases stayed unmatched. Germline-derived CDR1 and CDR2 are SNHLY and FYNNEI. The CDR3 spans 14 residues. The CDR3 nucleotides are TGTGCCAGCAGTCCGGACAGGGGGCATCAGACCCAGTACTTC. Protein product: CASSPDRGHQTQYF.

The V call is TRBV5-6, the J call TRBJ1-3; no definite D call. CDR1 and CDR2 from the germline V gene are SGHDT and YYEEEE. The CDR3 length is 16 residues. V gave up 0 bases and J gave up 2 bases, with 12 bases separating them. As DNA, the CDR3 is TGTGCCAGCAGCTTGGGGAGGCCAAGAGCTGGAAACACCATATATTTT. Residues: CASSLGRPRAGNTIYF.

This clone was observed a few times. The chain couples TRBV30 to TRBJ1-5; tentative D call: TRBD1 (5 bases). This CDR3 region has 14 residues. The V gene lost 6 bases and the J gene lost 1 base, with 13 bases spanning the gap. Germline lookup yields CDR1 GTSNPN and CDR2 SVGIG (reference sequence). CDR3: CACHKGPSNQPQHF. Written as DNA, the CDR3 is TGTGCCTGTCATAAGGGACCGAGCAATCAGCCCCAGCATTTT.

This rearrangement joins TRBV9 to TRBJ2-3; 12 nucleotides align to TRBD2. The ends lost 4 bases at V and 0 bases at J; junction bases unmatched: 6. The CDR3 is 17 residues long. Germline V gene sequence: CDR1 SGDLS, CDR2 YYNGEE. CDR3 nucleotide sequence: TGTGCCAGCAGCCCGGGACTAGCGGGTAATAGCACAGATACGCAGTATTTT. This encodes CASSPGLAGNSTDTQYF.

This clone was seen just once. The chain combines TRBV28 with TRBJ2-1; 7 bases align to TRBD2. The germline V gene has CDR1 MDHEN and CDR2 SYDVKM. Trimming cost V 10 bases and J 5 bases; bases outside gene matches: 8. This CDR3 is built from 13 residues. The CDR3 loop is CATSRDYHNEQFF. Written as DNA, the CDR3 is TGTGCCACCAGCCGGGACTACCACAATGAGCAGTTCTTC. Variable domain in full (rest from reference TRBV28 and TRBJ2-1): DVKVTQSSRYLVKRTGEKVFLECVQDMDHENMFWYRQDPGLGLRLIYFSYDVKMKEKGDIPEGYSVSREKKERFSLILESASTNQTSMYLCATSRDYHNEQFFGPGTRLTVL.

This chain connects TRBV27 to TRBJ2-7; D may be TRBD2 (6 bases). Germline CDR1 and CDR2: MNHEY and SMNVEV (reference sequence). The CDR3 runs 16 residues. Trimming removed 3 bases from V and 0 bases from J, with 15 bases in between. CDR3 in amino acids: CASSFSGLSGSYEQYF. CDR3 sequence (DNA): TGTGCCAGCAGTTTCTCTGGACTAAGCGGCTCCTACGAGCAGTACTTC.

As for this clone: Other DNA sequences from this sample encode an identical CDR3 as well. The chain has TRBV5-1 and TRBJ2-3; D may be TRBD2 (5 bases). Looked up from germline, CDR1 is SGHRS and CDR2 is YFSETQ. The CDR3 spans 16 residues. V lost 0 bases to trimming and J lost 0 bases, with 11 bases between them. CDR3 sequence reads: CASSLAGRGSTDTQYF. The DNA for the CDR3 is TGCGCCAGCAGCTTGGCCGGTCGGGGAAGCACAGATACGCAGTATTTT. Combining the CDR3 with reference TRBV5-1 and TRBJ2-3 gives the whole variable domain KAGVTQTPRYLIKTRGQQVTLSCSPISGHRSVSWYQQTPGQGLQFLFEYFSETQRNKGNFPGRFSGRQFSNSRSEMNVSTLELGDSALYLCASSLAGRGSTDTQYFGPGTRLTVL.

There are a few counts of this clone. V and J are TRBV7-2 and TRBJ1-3, with D possibly matching TRBD1 (6 bases). Trimming left V 1 base short and J 2 bases short, with 9 bases between. Germline V CDR1 and CDR2: SGHTA, FQGNSA. The CDR3 is 15 amino acids. The CDR3 reads CASSLDGGPGNTIYF. CDR3 nucleotide sequence: TGTGCCAGCAGCTTAGATGGGGGGCCTGGAAACACCATATATTTT.

This clone was found many times. This chain connects TRBV10-2 to TRBJ2-3, with a weak D call TRBD1 (6 bases). The CDR3 spans 14 residues. Germline CDR1 reads WSHSY; CDR2 reads SAAADI. V lost 3 bases and J lost 2, with 9 bases in between. The CDR3 nucleotides read TGCGCCAGCAGTGAACAGGGTATCACAGATACGCAGTATTTT. Its translation: CASSEQGITDTQYF.

The rearrangement uses TRBV5-1 and TRBJ1-4; TRBD1 matches at 7 bases. V lost 3 bases and J lost 5; bases outside the gene matches: 7. CDR1 and CDR2 from the germline V gene are SGHRS and YFSETQ. This CDR3 is built from 15 residues. This CDR3 is CASSSAGTENEKLFF. Here the CDR3 DNA reads TGCGCCAGCAGCTCTGCCGGGACAGAGAATGAAAAACTGTTTTTT.

V and J are TRBV19 and TRBJ1-1; 8 bases match TRBD1. CDR1 and CDR2 (germline): LNHDA, SQIVND (reference sequence). Trimming removed 2 bases from V and 3 bases from J; junction bases left unmatched: 5. CDR3 size: 15 residues. CDR3 sequence (DNA): TGTGCCAGTAGTATACAGGGGGCGAGGGACACTGAAGCTTTCTTT. It translates to CASSIQGARDTEAFF.

CDR3 in amino acids: CASSLTSGRRTDTQYF. CDR3 bases: TGTGCCAGCAGTCTGACTAGCGGGAGAAGGACAGATACGCAGTATTTT. The chain is built from TRBV28 and TRBJ2-3; 12 nucleotides match TRBD2. CDR3 size: 16 residues. CDR1 and CDR2 (germline): MDHEN, SYDVKM. The V and J ends lost 5 bases and 3 bases, in that order; junction bases with no gene match: 6.

The CDR3 is CSVVGQGHYEQYF. CDR3 DNA: TGCAGCGTTGTTGGTCAGGGACACTACGAGCAGTACTTC. V and J are TRBV29-1 and TRBJ2-7; perhaps TRBD1 as D (6 bases). Germline values: CDR1 SQVTM, CDR2 ANQGSEA. V dropped 4 bases and J dropped 3 bases, with 13 bases sitting between them. The CDR3 is 13 residues long.

The genes are TRBV19 and TRBJ2-4; D is undetermined. CDR1 LNHDA and CDR2 SQIVND come from the germline V gene (reference sequence). Trimming removed 0 bases from V and 2 bases from J, with 11 bases in between. CDR3 size: 16 residues. Written as DNA, the CDR3 is TGTGCCAGTAGTATAGATCAAGGCAGAACCAAAAACATTCAGTACTTC. Its translation: CASSIDQGRTKNIQYF.

The chain uses TRBV2 and TRBJ2-7; tentative D call: TRBD2 (5 bases). The CDR3 totals 14 residues. Trimming left V 7 bases short and J 2 bases short, with 15 bases between. Per the germline V gene, CDR1 is SNHLY and CDR2 is FYNNEI. This CDR3 is CASMFRSEPYEQYF. DNA for the CDR3: TGTGCCAGCATGTTTCGTAGCGAACCCTACGAGCAGTACTTC.